The 29 T cell receptor beta chains listed next were all sequenced from one sample in a study of blood T cell repertoires in COVID-19. Assay used: immunoSEQ multiplex PCR; TCRdb lists only in-frame clones, some missing. The sample contains around 150,000 clones, about 80% of which appear only once. Sequenced sample: peripheral blood. These TCRs come from an elderly woman with acute or convalescent COVID-19.

This sequence joins TRBV10-2 and TRBJ1-4; 7 bases agree with TRBD1. This CDR3 comprises 19 residues. Trimming removed 3 bases from V and 10 bases from J; junction bases left unmatched: 23. Germline CDR1 is WSHSY and CDR2 is SAAADI. CDR3 loop: CASSDNDMGTVLYHAKLFF. CDR3 DNA sequence: TGCGCCAGCAGTGATAATGATATGGGGACAGTACTTTATCACGCAAAACTGTTTTTT.

The chain employs TRBV5-1 and TRBJ2-3; D ambiguous. This CDR3 spans 16 amino acids. Per germline, CDR1 SGHRS and CDR2 YFSETQ. V was trimmed by 0 bases and J by 0 bases, leaving 11 bases between them. CDR3 bases: TGCGCCAGCAGCTTGGATGGCGGAGCGAGCACAGATACGCAGTATTTT. It yields the protein CASSLDGGASTDTQYF. Using reference TRBV5-1 and TRBJ2-3 for the parts outside the CDR3, the full variable domain is KAGVTQTPRYLIKTRGQQVTLSCSPISGHRSVSWYQQTPGQGLQFLFEYFSETQRNKGNFPGRFSGRQFSNSRSEMNVSTLELGDSALYLCASSLDGGASTDTQYFGPGTRLTVL.

The rearrangement links TRBV7-9 to TRBJ1-2; 9 bases fit TRBD1. The CDR3 contains 16 residues. Germline V lookup: CDR1 SEHNR, CDR2 FQNEAQ (reference sequence). The ends lost 5 bases at V and 7 bases at J; junction bases unmatched: 14. The CDR3 DNA sequence: TGTGCCAGCAGCCATGGACAGGGGATAGAAGGAGGTGGCTACACCTTC. Translation: CASSHGQGIEGGGYTF.

The rearrangement uses TRBV4-3 and TRBJ2-1; 13 bases line up with TRBD2. The CDR3 contains 15 residues. The V gene end was trimmed by 1 base and the J gene end by 8 bases; junction bases not matched to a gene: 2. CDR1 and CDR2 from the germline V gene are LGHNA and YSLEER. CDR3 in amino acids: CASSQGLAGGYEQFF. The CDR3 DNA follows: TGCGCCAGCAGCCAAGGACTAGCGGGAGGTTATGAGCAGTTCTTC.

CDR3 nucleotide sequence: TGTGCCAGCAGTTCACCCGGGACTAGCGGGAGAAATGAGCAGTTCTTC. Amino acids: CASSSPGTSGRNEQFF. The gene calls are TRBV27 and TRBJ2-1; 14 positions match TRBD2. J gave up 7 bases and V 4 bases, and 6 bases lay outside the gene matches. Germline V CDR1 and CDR2: MNHEY, SMNVEV (reference sequence). The CDR3 covers 16 residues.

This clone appeared once. This rearrangement joins TRBV7-2 to TRBJ1-4; no reliable D call. The CDR3 consists of 14 residues. Germline CDR1 SGHTA, CDR2 FQGNSA. Trimming pared 5 bases from V and 1 base from J, leaving 8 bases between. CDR3 region: CASSLDGTNEKLFF. DNA for the CDR3: TGTGCCAGCAGCCTAGACGGAACTAATGAAAAACTGTTTTTT. Full variable domain (missing parts from reference TRBV7-2 and TRBJ1-4): GAGVSQSPSNKVTEKGKDVELRCDPISGHTALYWYRQSLGQGLEFLIYFQGNSAPDKSGLPSDRFSAERTGGSVSTLTIQRTQQEDSAVYLCASSLDGTNEKLFFGSGTQLSVL.

V is TRBV5-1 and J is TRBJ2-2, with TRBD2 identical over 10 bases. Trimming at V came to 4 bases and at J to 5 bases, leaving 8 bases not matched to a gene. The CDR3 is 16 amino acids. Germline assignment: CDR1 SGHRS and CDR2 YFSETQ. CDR3 DNA sequence: TGCGCCAGCAGCCCACTACTAGCGGGAAGGACCGGGGAGCTGTTTTTT. It codes for CASSPLLAGRTGELFF.

The CDR3 DNA reads TGTGCCAGCAGTTACAGGGGGCCTGAAAACATTCAGTACTTC. This codes for CASSYRGPENIQYF. The rearrangement links TRBV6-6 to TRBJ2-4, with 7 bases lining up with TRBD1. This CDR3 is built from 14 residues. Germline V CDR1 and CDR2: MNHNY, SVGAGI (reference sequence). V dropped 2 bases and J dropped 5; count of bases not matched to a gene: 3.

V is TRBV28 and J is TRBJ2-1; D is uncertain. The CDR3 has 14 residues. V lost 8 bases and J lost 2, with 13 bases in between. Germline V gene sequence: CDR1 MDHEN, CDR2 SYDVKM. Here the CDR3 reads CASSISVTYNEQFF. CDR3 nucleotides: TGTGCCAGCTCAATATCGGTTACCTACAATGAGCAGTTCTTC.

The chain uses TRBV10-3 and TRBJ2-5; 11 bases agree with TRBD2. Germline V gives CDR1 ENHRY, CDR2 SYGVKD. This CDR3 has 15 amino acids. Germline trimming cut 10 bases from V and 3 bases from J; bases unmatched to any gene: 10. In DNA form, the CDR3 reads TGTGCCACCGCCCCCTCACTAGCGGGAGAAGAGACCCAGTACTTC. The encoded protein is CATAPSLAGEETQYF.

This clone has just a few counts. The CDR3 reads CASSVRGSLGTDTQYF. The CDR3 DNA is TGTGCCAGCAGCGTACGGGGGAGCCTTGGGACAGATACGCAGTATTTT. V gene TRBV9 combines with J gene TRBJ2-3, with D possibly matching TRBD2 (6 bases). The V gene lost 1 base and the J gene lost 3 bases, with 15 bases spanning the gap. CDR1 and CDR2 from the germline V gene are SGDLS and YYNGEE. This CDR3 has 16 residues.

V gene TRBV19 combines with J gene TRBJ1-1, with unresolved D. The germline CDR1 and CDR2 sequences are LNHDA and SQIVND (reference sequence). The CDR3 consists of 12 residues. V lost 7 bases to trimming and J lost 10 bases, with 16 bases between them. In DNA, the CDR3 is TGTGCCAGTATCCATTGGGCCCGGGGAGCTTTCTTT. Translated: CASIHWARGAFF.

The chain employs TRBV28 and TRBJ2-1, with 12 bases aligning to TRBD2. The CDR3 covers 16 residues. Germline lookup yields CDR1 MDHEN and CDR2 SYDVKM. J gave up 2 bases and V 5 bases, and 4 bases lay outside the gene matches. CDR3 bases: TGTGCCAGCAGTGGCCGACTAGCGGGAGCCTACAATGAGCAGTTCTTC. It yields the protein CASSGRLAGAYNEQFF.

This sequence joins TRBV7-2 and TRBJ1-4; possibly TRBD1 for D (6 bases). V was trimmed by 2 bases and J by 10 bases, leaving 17 bases between them. The CDR3 consists of 15 residues. Germline CDR1 SGHTA, CDR2 FQGNSA. The CDR3 here is CASSLIGQSVGKLFF. The CDR3 nucleotides are TGTGCCAGCAGCTTAATAGGACAGTCGGTCGGAAAACTGTTTTTT.

The chain links TRBV7-2 to TRBJ2-7; TRBD2 matches at 10 bases. With 4 bases clipped from V and 4 bases from J, the junction kept 13 bases outside the gene matches. The CDR3 extends over 17 amino acids. CDR1 and CDR2 (germline): SGHTA, FQGNSA. The CDR3 bases are TGTGCCAGCAGCTCACACAACCTCCTAGCGGGGGAATACGAGCAGTACTTC. Amino acid sequence: CASSSHNLLAGEYEQYF.

The V call is TRBV28, the J call TRBJ2-4, with a tentative D call TRBD1 (6 bases). The CDR3 contains 13 residues. The V and J ends lost 4 bases and 9 bases respectively, with 13 bases between them. Germline V gene data show CDR1 as MDHEN and CDR2 as SYDVKM. The CDR3 spells CASSSGTPPIQYF. As DNA, the CDR3 is TGTGCCAGCAGTTCCGGGACACCCCCCATTCAGTACTTC. The whole variable domain, filled in from reference TRBV28 and TRBJ2-4, reads DVKVTQSSRYLVKRTGEKVFLECVQDMDHENMFWYRQDPGLGLRLIYFSYDVKMKEKGDIPEGYSVSREKKERFSLILESASTNQTSMYLCASSSGTPPIQYFGAGTRLSVL.

The chain uses TRBV16 and TRBJ2-1; tentative D call: TRBD1 (5 bases). Germline V CDR1 and CDR2: KGHSY, FQNENV. Trimming took 2 bases from V and 2 from J, leaving 10 bases between them. The CDR3 extends over 15 amino acids. Here the CDR3 reads CASSQKTAPYNEQFF. The CDR3 DNA is TGTGCCAGCAGCCAAAAGACAGCGCCCTACAATGAGCAGTTCTTC. The variable domain in full, completed from reference TRBV16 and TRBJ2-1, reads GEEVAQTPKHLVRGEGQKAKLYCAPIKGHSYVFWYQQVLKNEFKFLISFQNENVFDETGMPKERFSAKCLPNSPCSLEIQATKLEDSAVYFCASSQKTAPYNEQFFGPGTRLTVL.

The CDR3 DNA follows: TGTGCCATCAGCCAGAGCGAGACCTACGAGCAGTACTTC. Translation: CAISQSETYEQYF. The rearrangement joins TRBV10-3 to TRBJ2-7; D not resolved. CDR3 length equals 13 residues. The V and J ends lost 6 bases and 2 bases respectively, with 11 bases between them. Germline V gene sequence: CDR1 ENHRY, CDR2 SYGVKD.

This CDR3 reads CASSTGFLPDTQYF. The CDR3 nucleotides read TGTGCCAGCAGCACGGGGTTCTTGCCAGATACGCAGTATTTT. The chain uses TRBV11-2 and TRBJ2-3, with D possibly TRBD2 on 5 matching bases. The CDR3 runs to 14 residues. Germline V gene data show CDR1 as SGHAT and CDR2 as FQNNGV. Trimming took 5 bases from V and 4 from J, leaving 13 bases between them.

The gene calls are TRBV5-8 and TRBJ2-5, with 8 bases aligning to TRBD2. Unmatched junction bases numbered 3, after V lost 4 bases and J lost 1 base. Germline values: CDR1 SGHTS, CDR2 YDEGEE. This CDR3 is built from 14 residues. This chain's CDR3 is CASSEREGQETQYF. The CDR3 DNA sequence: TGTGCCAGCAGCGAACGGGAGGGCCAAGAGACCCAGTACTTC.

CDR3 nucleotides: TGTGCCAGCAGCTTAGCCGGGGACTTTCTGAACACCGGGGAGCTGTTTTTT. Translated: CASSLAGDFLNTGELFF. The chain recombines TRBV7-9 with TRBJ2-2; TRBD2 might be the D (6 bases). CDR1 and CDR2 from the germline V gene are SEHNR and FQNEAQ (reference sequence). The V end lost 0 bases, the J end lost 1 base, and 12 bases lay between the germline ends. The CDR3 extends over 17 amino acids.

V is TRBV6-6 and J is TRBJ1-3; no firm D call. Per germline, CDR1 MNHNY and CDR2 SVGAGI (reference sequence). V lost 5 bases and J lost 0, with 14 bases in between. The CDR3 is made up of 16 amino acids. The CDR3 nucleotides read TGTGCCAGCAGTCGAGGGCTGATGGACTCTGGAAACACCATATATTTT. Its translation: CASSRGLMDSGNTIYF.

This chain links TRBV6-2 or TRBV6-3 with TRBJ2-1; D perhaps matches TRBD1 (6 bases). CDR1 and CDR2 (germline): MNHEY, SVGEGT. The V and J ends lost 7 bases and 0 bases respectively, with 13 bases between them. CDR3 length: 15 residues. The CDR3 is CASTPLGGSYNEQFF. CDR3 sequence (DNA): TGTGCCAGCACCCCCCTAGGGGGCTCCTACAATGAGCAGTTCTTC.

V and J are TRBV29-1 and TRBJ2-3; tentatively, D is TRBD2 (6 bases). V was shortened by 0 bases and J by 0 bases, with 13 bases between the two germline ends. Per germline, CDR1 SQVTM and CDR2 ANQGSEA. The CDR3 extends over 16 amino acids. CDR3 nucleotides: TGCAGCGTTGAAGAAGCCCTAGCGCCTAGCACAGATACGCAGTATTTT. It specifies CSVEEALAPSTDTQYF.

The chain has TRBV19 and TRBJ2-4; 8 bases map to TRBD2. This CDR3 spans 19 amino acids. Germline trimming cut 3 bases from V and 0 bases from J; bases unmatched to any gene: 13. Germline V gene data show CDR1 as LNHDA and CDR2 as SQIVND (reference sequence). CDR3 amino acids: CASSMSLGGESLAKNIQYF. For the CDR3, the DNA is TGTGCCAGTAGTATGTCCCTCGGGGGGGAGTCCCTAGCCAAAAACATTCAGTACTTC.

The V gene is TRBV5-1, the J gene TRBJ2-3; TRBD1 matches at 7 bases. CDR3 length equals 13 residues. Trimming at V came to 4 bases and at J to 6 bases, leaving 5 bases not matched to a gene. Germline V gene sequence: CDR1 SGHRS, CDR2 YFSETQ. The DNA for the CDR3 is TGCGCCAGCAGCATACAGGGGTCTGATACGCAGTATTTT. Protein sequence: CASSIQGSDTQYF.

The chain couples TRBV9 to TRBJ2-2, with TRBD1 matching over 9 bases. Trimming cost V 7 bases and J 4 bases; bases outside gene matches: 2. The germline gives CDR1 SGDLS, CDR2 YYNGEE. The CDR3 contains 13 residues. The CDR3: CASGTGITGELFF. DNA of the CDR3: TGTGCCAGCGGGACAGGGATCACCGGGGAGCTGTTTTTT.

The chain carries TRBV18 and TRBJ1-2, with 8 bases fitting TRBD1. V gave up 3 bases and J gave up 6 bases; unmatched junction bases: 15. The CDR3 covers 17 residues. Germline CDR1 and CDR2: KGHSH and LQKENI. CDR3 nucleotide sequence: TGTGCCAGCTCACCCCTGACAGGGGCAGGGTGGGTTGATGGCTACACCTTC. It translates to CASSPLTGAGWVDGYTF.

The chain combines TRBV18 with TRBJ2-7, with D hard to call. The germline gives CDR1 KGHSH, CDR2 LQKENI. The CDR3 is 11 amino acids. The V gene lost 4 bases and the J gene lost 2 bases, with 3 bases spanning the gap. The chain's CDR3 is CASSRTYEQYF. In DNA, the CDR3 is TGTGCCAGCTCACGTACCTACGAGCAGTACTTC.